The TCR beta chain described here comes from a study of shared clonotypes between healthy human individuals. Study-level information: The donors, two women and a few men, were aged 18 to 49. Study-wide points: Among donors, clonotype sharing was expected to be affected by sequencing depth. Tissue TCR repertoires likely differ from these blood-only repertoires. Compared with memory subsets, naive subsets generally had larger estimated richness.

Germline CDR1 SNHLY, CDR2 FYNNEI. This CDR3 spans 15 amino acids. The V gene end was trimmed by 7 bases and the J gene end by 3 bases; junction bases not matched to a gene: 11. As regards this clone: Its antigen is undetermined.

Profiled with immunoSEQ multiplex PCR; TCRdb holds only in-frame clones, not every one. The sample has roughly 2.6 million clones, over 85% seen once. The TCR sequence derives from a young man in good health. The sample consisted of naive CD4+ T cells sorted from blood. Specified subset: CD45RA+ positively selected. The chain employs TRBV2 and TRBJ2-7; 8 positions agree with TRBD2. The CDR3: CASMGGTRGVYEQYF. CDR3 in DNA: TGTGCCAGCATGGGCGGGACTAGGGGGGTCTACGAGCAGTACTTC.